These 10 T cell receptor beta chains came from one sample sequenced in a study of PD-1 blockade in classical Hodgkin lymphoma. TCRdb's copy holds only in-frame clones and misses some; the assay was immunoSEQ multiplex PCR. The sample has 15,000 to 20,000 clones, approximately 90% seen once. Described time point: cycle 4 day 1 (C4D1), after six to seven weeks of nivolumab. Every patient was affected by relapse after autologous stem cell transplantation, while exposure to brentuximab vedotin was not uniform. Thawed PBMCs were subjected to magnetic negative selection, which yielded isolated CD8+ T cells. The material sequenced was CD8+ T cells from blood, taken before the fourth cycle of nivolumab. Receptor source: a human donor with classical Hodgkin lymphoma.

This clone was seen only once. The rearrangement uses TRBV29-1 and TRBJ1-6; no clear D. CDR3 length equals 13 residues. The germline gives CDR1 SQVTM, CDR2 ANQGSEA. The V and J ends lost 5 bases and 9 bases respectively, with 14 bases between them. CDR3 nucleotides: TGCAGCGTTCGGGTAGATGGTGGTTCACCCCTCCACTTT. It is translated as CSVRVDGGSPLHF.

The chain is built from TRBV5-1 and TRBJ2-2; D perhaps matches TRBD1 (6 bases). This CDR3 region has 13 residues. Trimming took off 3 bases at V and 5 bases at J, with 8 bases between the two ends. CDR1 is SGHRS, CDR2 YFSETQ, per germline. The CDR3 sequence: CASSSQGTGELFF. For the CDR3, the DNA is TGCGCCAGCAGCTCACAGGGTACCGGGGAGCTGTTTTTT.

V and J are TRBV27 and TRBJ1-1, with TRBD1 as a possible D gene (5 bases). V was clipped by 8 bases and J by 6 bases, with 10 bases between them. This CDR3 spans 11 amino acids. Germline lookup yields CDR1 MNHEY and CDR2 SMNVEV (reference sequence). The CDR3: CASHRGSEAFF. CDR3 DNA: TGTGCCAGCCACCGGGGCTCTGAAGCTTTCTTT.

This clone was observed a single time. The chain joins TRBV27 to TRBJ2-7; unclear D gene. Germline loops: CDR1 MNHEY, CDR2 SMNVEV (reference sequence). V was pared by 5 bases and J by 1 base, with 15 bases between. There are 15 residues in the CDR3. Here the CDR3 DNA reads TGTGCCAGCAGTCCTACCGCGAAGGGTTCCTACGAGCAGTACTTC. Translation: CASSPTAKGSYEQYF.

The chain combines TRBV5-6 with TRBJ2-3, with D uncertain. Germline CDR1 SGHDT, CDR2 YYEEEE. The CDR3 runs 12 residues. Trimming took 4 bases from V and 7 from J, leaving 10 bases between them. CDR3 protein: CASSPPGYTQYF. The CDR3 nucleotides read TGTGCCAGCAGCCCCCCCGGCTATACGCAGTATTTT.

This chain connects TRBV27 to TRBJ2-7; perhaps TRBD2 as D (6 bases). V was shortened by 5 bases and J by 2 bases, with 19 bases between the two germline ends. Germline V lookup: CDR1 MNHEY, CDR2 SMNVEV (reference sequence). This CDR3 has 16 amino acids. The CDR3 is CASSALTGVVTYEQYF. Written as DNA, the CDR3 is TGTGCCAGCAGTGCCCTTACGGGAGTTGTCACCTACGAGCAGTACTTC.

The gene calls are TRBV6-5 and TRBJ2-3; no clear D gene. Per the germline V gene, CDR1 is MNHEY and CDR2 is SVGAGI. V was trimmed by 0 bases and J by 14 bases, leaving 6 bases between them. The CDR3 has 10 residues. The chain's CDR3 is CASSYSPAYF. CDR3 DNA: TGTGCCAGCAGTTACTCTCCTGCGTATTTT.

The rearrangement links TRBV10-3 to TRBJ2-3; 13 positions agree with TRBD2. The CDR3 has 19 amino acids. The V and J ends lost 4 bases and 4 bases, in that order; junction bases with no gene match: 14. Per germline, CDR1 ENHRY and CDR2 SYGVKD. The CDR3 reads CAISGYLLAGGKGPDTQYF. The CDR3 DNA follows: TGTGCCATCAGTGGATACCTACTAGCGGGAGGGAAGGGGCCAGATACGCAGTATTTT.

This sequence joins TRBV7-9 and TRBJ1-5; D not resolved. Germline V gene lookup returns CDR1 SEHNR and CDR2 FQNEAQ (reference sequence). V lost 1 base and J 9 bases, leaving 7 bases between the germline ends. The CDR3 sequence is 12 residues long. CDR3: CASSLGGWPQHF. The DNA of the CDR3 is TGTGCCAGCAGCTTAGGCGGTTGGCCCCAGCATTTT.

The V gene is TRBV7-9, the J gene TRBJ1-4; D is ambiguous. The CDR3 spans 10 residues. Trimming stripped 8 bases from V and 7 bases from J, with 5 bases between. CDR1 and CDR2 (germline): SEHNR, FQNEAQ (reference sequence). The CDR3 loop is CASEGEKLFF. The CDR3 coding sequence is TGTGCCAGCGAAGGTGAAAAACTGTTTTTT.